This is a list of T cell receptor beta chains from one sample in a study of blood T cell repertoires in COVID-19. Using immunoSEQ multiplex PCR, the repertoire was profiled, and TCRdb retains in-frame clones only, with some absent. The sample comprises hundreds of thousands of clones, around 85% of which are singletons, and approximately 6% rests with the top ten. Sequencing input: PBMCs or T cells enriched from blood (not recorded which). The source is a woman in her thirties or forties who had recovered from COVID-19. Each CDR3 is given with its conserved first and last residue. D genes are given only for firm matches. The size field is filled for only some rows; it gives once, few, many or a size class.

D	V	size	J	CDR3	DNA
-	TRBV7-2	-	TRBJ1-5	CASSLASNQPQHF	TGTGCCAGCAGCTTGGCCAGCAATCAGCCCCAGCATTTT
-	TRBV28	-	TRBJ2-7	CASSRQEPYEQYF	TGTGCCAGCAGTCGACAGGAGCCCTACGAGCAGTACTTC
TRBD2	TRBV3-1/TRBV3-2	-	TRBJ2-3	CASSQAAGGPTYF	TGTGCCAGCAGCCAAGCAGCGGGAGGGCCCACATATTTT
-	TRBV18	once	TRBJ1-1	CASSPIENTEAFF	TGTGCCAGCTCACCAATAGAGAACACTGAAGCTTTCTTT
-	TRBV7-2	-	TRBJ2-7	CASSLVPGPHEQYF	TGTGCCAGCAGCTTAGTTCCAGGGCCCCACGAGCAGTACTTC
TRBD2	TRBV5-1	-	TRBJ2-3	CASRVGGNTDTQYF	TGCGCCAGCAGAGTGGGGGGGAACACAGATACGCAGTATTTT
TRBD1	TRBV10-3	few	TRBJ2-6	CAISSWDRGLTGANVLTF	TGTGCCATCAGTAGTTGGGACAGGGGGCTTACTGGGGCCAACGTCCTGACTTTC
TRBD2	TRBV10-3	-	TRBJ2-7	CAISESGTRYEQYF	TGTGCCATCAGTGAGTCAGGGACTAGATACGAGCAGTACTTC
-	TRBV10-2	-	TRBJ2-7	CASSDPSYEQYF	TGCGCCAGCAGTGACCCTTCTTACGAGCAGTACTTC
-	TRBV19	-	TRBJ1-1	CASSIYGNTEAFF	TGTGCCAGTAGTATCTATGGGAACACTGAAGCTTTCTTT
-	TRBV7-9	-	TRBJ2-1	CASSSLGVPNNEQFF	TGTGCCAGCAGCTCACTCGGAGTCCCTAACAATGAGCAGTTCTTC
-	TRBV6-1	-	TRBJ1-5	CASSEWAGNQPQHF	TGTGCCAGCAGTGAATGGGCGGGGAATCAGCCCCAGCATTTT
-	TRBV5-4	-	TRBJ1-2	CASSFPGDSYTF	TGTGCCAGCAGCTTCCCAGGGGATAGCTACACCTTC
TRBD1	TRBV28	once	TRBJ1-3	CASRGDRGFGNTIYF	TGTGCCAGCAGAGGGGACAGGGGATTTGGAAACACCATATATTTT
TRBD2	TRBV19	-	TRBJ2-7	CASRLTSGAYEQYF	TGTGCCAGTAGGCTGACTAGCGGGGCTTACGAGCAGTACTTC
-	TRBV27	once	TRBJ2-5	CASSRTVLEETQYF	TGTGCCAGCAGCCGTACAGTGTTGGAAGAGACCCAGTACTTC
TRBD1	TRBV11-2	-	TRBJ2-5	CASSSPRTGGRGLETQYF	TGTGCCAGCAGCTCCCCCCGGACAGGGGGCAGGGGTTTGGAGACCCAGTACTTC
TRBD1	TRBV19	few	TRBJ1-1	CASSISPATGPNTEAFF	TGTGCCAGTAGTATCAGCCCCGCGACAGGGCCGAACACTGAAGCTTTCTTT
-	TRBV4-3	-	TRBJ2-1	CASSQVPHGQTLSHEQFF	TGCGCCAGCAGCCAGGTACCTCACGGACAAACCCTCTCCCACGAGCAGTTCTTC
TRBD2	TRBV28	-	TRBJ2-5	CASTSRTSGRERETQYF	TGTGCCAGCACCTCCAGGACTAGCGGGAGGGAAAGGGAGACCCAGTACTTC
TRBD1	TRBV9	-	TRBJ2-2	CASNNRGPGTGELFF	TGTGCCAGCAACAACAGGGGGCCCGGGACCGGGGAGCTGTTTTTT
-	TRBV20-1	-	TRBJ2-5	CSAKSGGEYF	TGCAGTGCGAAGAGTGGCGGCGAGTACTTC
TRBD2	TRBV28	-	TRBJ2-3	CASRRGLAGISDTQYF	TGTGCCAGCCGGCGGGGACTAGCGGGGATTTCAGATACGCAGTATTTT
-	TRBV7-2	-	TRBJ2-7	CASSLVLAREQYF	TGTGCCAGCAGCTTAGTGCTAGCAAGGGAGCAGTACTTC